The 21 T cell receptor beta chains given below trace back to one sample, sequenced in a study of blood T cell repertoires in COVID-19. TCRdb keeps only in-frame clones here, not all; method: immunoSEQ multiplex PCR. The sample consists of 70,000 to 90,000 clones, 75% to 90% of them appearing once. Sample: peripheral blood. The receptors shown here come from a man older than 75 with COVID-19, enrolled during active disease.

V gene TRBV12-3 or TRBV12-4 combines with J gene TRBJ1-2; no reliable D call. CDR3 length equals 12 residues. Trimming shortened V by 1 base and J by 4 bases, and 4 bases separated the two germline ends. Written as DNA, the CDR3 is TGTGCCAGCAGTTTAGGCAGCTATGGCTACACCTTC. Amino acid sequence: CASSLGSYGYTF.

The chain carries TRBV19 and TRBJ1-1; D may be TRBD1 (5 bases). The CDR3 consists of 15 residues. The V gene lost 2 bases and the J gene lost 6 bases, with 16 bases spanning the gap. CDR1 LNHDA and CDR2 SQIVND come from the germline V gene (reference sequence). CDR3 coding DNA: TGTGCCAGTAGTATACAGGGAGGACTGGGTCCTGAAGCTTTCTTT. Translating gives CASSIQGGLGPEAFF.

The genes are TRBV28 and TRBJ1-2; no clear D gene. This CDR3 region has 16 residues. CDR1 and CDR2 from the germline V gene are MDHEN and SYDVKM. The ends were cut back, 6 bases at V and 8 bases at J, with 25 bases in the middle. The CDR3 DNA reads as TGTGCCAGCAGCCCAACCTCGGGGAGGCCCGGTTGGGGCTACACCTTC. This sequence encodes CASSPTSGRPGWGYTF.

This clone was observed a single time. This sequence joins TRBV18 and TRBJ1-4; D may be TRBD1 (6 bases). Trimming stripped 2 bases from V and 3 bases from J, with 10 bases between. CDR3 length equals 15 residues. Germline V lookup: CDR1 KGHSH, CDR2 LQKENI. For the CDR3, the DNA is TGTGCCAGCTCACCAGGGGGCACGGCTAATGAAAAACTGTTTTTT. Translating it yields CASSPGGTANEKLFF. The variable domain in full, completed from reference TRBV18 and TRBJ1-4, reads NAGVMQNPRHLVRRRGQEARLRCSPMKGHSHVYWYRQLPEEGLKFMVYLQKENIIDESGMPKERFSAEFPKEGPSILRIQQVVRGDSAAYFCASSPGGTANEKLFFGSGTQLSVL.

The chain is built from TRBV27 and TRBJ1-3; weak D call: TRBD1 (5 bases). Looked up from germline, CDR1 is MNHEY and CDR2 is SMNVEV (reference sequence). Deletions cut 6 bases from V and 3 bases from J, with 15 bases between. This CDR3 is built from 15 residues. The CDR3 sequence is CASRHLGGSGNTIYF. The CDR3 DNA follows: TGTGCCAGCAGACATTTGGGGGGAAGTGGAAACACCATATATTTT.

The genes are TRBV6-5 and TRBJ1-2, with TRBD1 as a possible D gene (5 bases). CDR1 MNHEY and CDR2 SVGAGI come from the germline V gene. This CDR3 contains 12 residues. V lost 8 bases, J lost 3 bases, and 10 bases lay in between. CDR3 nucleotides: TGTGCCAGCTTTCTACAGGACTATGGCTACACCTTC. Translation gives CASFLQDYGYTF.

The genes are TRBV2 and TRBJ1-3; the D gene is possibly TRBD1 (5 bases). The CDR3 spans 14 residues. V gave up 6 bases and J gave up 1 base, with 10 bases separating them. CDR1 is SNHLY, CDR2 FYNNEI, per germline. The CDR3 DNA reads TGTGCCAGCAGACACCAGGGATCTGGAAACACCATATATTTT. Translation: CASRHQGSGNTIYF.

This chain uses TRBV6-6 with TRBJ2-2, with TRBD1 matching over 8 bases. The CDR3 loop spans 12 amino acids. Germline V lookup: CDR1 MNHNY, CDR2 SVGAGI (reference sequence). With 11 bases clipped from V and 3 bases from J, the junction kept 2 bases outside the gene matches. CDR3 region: CAGTGDTGELFF. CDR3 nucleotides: TGTGCCGGGACAGGAGACACCGGGGAGCTGTTTTTT.

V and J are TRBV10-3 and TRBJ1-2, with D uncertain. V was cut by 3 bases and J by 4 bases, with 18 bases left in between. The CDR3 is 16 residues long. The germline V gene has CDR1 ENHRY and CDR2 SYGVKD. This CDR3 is CAISDYINGLGYGYTF. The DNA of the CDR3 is TGTGCCATCAGTGATTATATAAATGGGCTGGGCTATGGCTACACCTTC.

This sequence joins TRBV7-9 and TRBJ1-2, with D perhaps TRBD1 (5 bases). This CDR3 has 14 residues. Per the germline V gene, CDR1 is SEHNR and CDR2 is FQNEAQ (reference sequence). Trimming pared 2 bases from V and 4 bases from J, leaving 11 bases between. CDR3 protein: CASSLLGQSYGYTF. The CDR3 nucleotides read TGTGCCAGCAGCTTATTGGGGCAGTCCTATGGCTACACCTTC. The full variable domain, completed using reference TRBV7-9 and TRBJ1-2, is DTGVSQNPRHKITKRGQNVTFRCDPISEHNRLYWYRQTLGQGPEFLTYFQNEAQLEKSRLLSDRFSAERPKGSFSTLEIQRTEQGDSAMYLCASSLLGQSYGYTFGSGTRLTVV.

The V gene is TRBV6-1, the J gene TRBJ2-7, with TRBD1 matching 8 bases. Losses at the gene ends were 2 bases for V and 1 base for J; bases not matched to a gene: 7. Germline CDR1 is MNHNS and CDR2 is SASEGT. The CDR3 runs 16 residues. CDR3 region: CASSEMIGTGSYEQYF. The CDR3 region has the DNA TGTGCCAGCAGTGAAATGATCGGGACAGGTTCCTACGAGCAGTACTTC.

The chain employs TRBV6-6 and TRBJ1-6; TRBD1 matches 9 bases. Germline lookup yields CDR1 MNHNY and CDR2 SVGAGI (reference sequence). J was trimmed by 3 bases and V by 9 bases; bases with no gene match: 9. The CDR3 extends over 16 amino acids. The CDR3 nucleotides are TGTGCCAGTATTACAGGGGGCCCCAGCTATAATTCACCCCTCCACTTT. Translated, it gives CASITGGPSYNSPLHF.

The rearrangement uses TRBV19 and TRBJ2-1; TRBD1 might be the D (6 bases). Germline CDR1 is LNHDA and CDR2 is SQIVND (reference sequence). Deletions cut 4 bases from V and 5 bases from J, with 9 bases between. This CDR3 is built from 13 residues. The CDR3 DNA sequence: TGTGCCAGTAGTACCCACAGGGACAATGAGCAGTTCTTC. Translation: CASSTHRDNEQFF. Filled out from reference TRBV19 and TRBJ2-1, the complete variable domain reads DGGITQSPKYLFRKEGQNVTLSCEQNLNHDAMYWYRQDPGQGLRLIYYSQIVNDFQKGDIAEGYSVSREKKESFPLTVTSAQKNPTAFYLCASSTHRDNEQFFGPGTRLTVL.

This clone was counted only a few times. The CDR3 is CASSGGRVTSPLHF. In DNA form, the CDR3 reads TGTGCCAGCAGTGGGGGCAGGGTCACTTCACCCCTCCACTTT. The chain carries TRBV2 and TRBJ1-6; TRBD1 is a possible D gene (5 bases). The CDR3 covers 14 residues. The V end lost 4 bases, the J end lost 9 bases, and 13 bases lay between the germline ends. Germline CDR1 and CDR2: SNHLY and FYNNEI.

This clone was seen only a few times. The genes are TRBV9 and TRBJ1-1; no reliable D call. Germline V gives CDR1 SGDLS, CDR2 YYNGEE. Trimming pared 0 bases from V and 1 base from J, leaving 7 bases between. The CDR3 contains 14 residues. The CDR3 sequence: CASSVGPGNTEAFF. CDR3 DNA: TGTGCCAGCAGCGTAGGGCCGGGGAACACTGAAGCTTTCTTT.

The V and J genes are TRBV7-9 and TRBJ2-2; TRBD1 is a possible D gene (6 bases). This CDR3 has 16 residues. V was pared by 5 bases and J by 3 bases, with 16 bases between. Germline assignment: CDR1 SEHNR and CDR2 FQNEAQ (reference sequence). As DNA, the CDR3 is TGTGCCAGCAGCAGAACAGGGTTTTTGGACACCGGGGAGCTGTTTTTT. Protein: CASSRTGFLDTGELFF.

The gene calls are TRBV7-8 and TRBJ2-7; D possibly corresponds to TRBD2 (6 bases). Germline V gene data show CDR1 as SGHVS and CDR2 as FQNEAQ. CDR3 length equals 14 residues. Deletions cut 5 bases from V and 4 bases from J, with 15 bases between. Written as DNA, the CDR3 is TGTGCCAGCAGCACCGGACTTGCGGGATACGAGCAGTACTTC. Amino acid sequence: CASSTGLAGYEQYF.

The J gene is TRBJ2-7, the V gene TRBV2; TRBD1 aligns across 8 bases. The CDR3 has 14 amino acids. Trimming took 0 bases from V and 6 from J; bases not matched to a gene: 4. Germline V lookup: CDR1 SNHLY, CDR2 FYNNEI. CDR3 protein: CASSEAIQGGEQYF. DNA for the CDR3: TGTGCCAGCAGTGAAGCGATACAGGGGGGCGAGCAGTACTTC. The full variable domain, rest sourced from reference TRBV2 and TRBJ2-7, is EPEVTQTPSHQVTQMGQEVILRCVPISNHLYFYWYRQILGQKVEFLVSFYNNEISEKSEIFDDQFSVERPDGSNFTLKIRSTKLEDSAMYFCASSEAIQGGEQYFGPGTRLTVT.

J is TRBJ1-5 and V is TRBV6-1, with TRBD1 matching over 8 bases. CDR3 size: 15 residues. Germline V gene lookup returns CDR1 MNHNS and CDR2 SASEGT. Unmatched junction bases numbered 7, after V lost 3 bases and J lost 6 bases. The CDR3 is CASSDWQGASQPQHF. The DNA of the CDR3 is TGTGCCAGCAGTGATTGGCAGGGGGCAAGTCAGCCCCAGCATTTT.

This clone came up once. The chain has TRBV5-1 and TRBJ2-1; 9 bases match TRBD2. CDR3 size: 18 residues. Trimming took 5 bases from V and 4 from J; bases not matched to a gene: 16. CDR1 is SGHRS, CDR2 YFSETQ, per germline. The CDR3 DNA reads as TGCGCCAGCAGATTCCAGCGGGGAGCGGGGGGAAGATACAATGAGCAGTTCTTC. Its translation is CASRFQRGAGGRYNEQFF.

The CDR3 reads CASNVREGWSPLHF. The CDR3 nucleotides read TGTGCCAGCAACGTGAGGGAGGGGTGGTCACCCCTCCACTTT. The chain combines TRBV2 with TRBJ1-6, with a weak D call TRBD1 (5 bases). CDR3 size: 14 residues. Deletions cut 7 bases from V and 10 bases from J, with 17 bases between. CDR1 is SNHLY and CDR2 is FYNNEI in the germline V gene.